These 3 T cell receptor beta chains were all obtained from the same sample, sequenced in a study of control samples from healthy donors and cancer patients. The data were produced by immunoSEQ multiplex PCR, yet TCRdb's version contains in-frame clones alone and is incomplete. The data contain about 94,000 clones, 90% of them singletons. Source material: blood. These receptors came from a woman aged 18-30 years in good health.

The J gene is TRBJ1-2, the V gene TRBV4-2; 8 bases match TRBD1. The V and J ends lost 0 bases and 3 bases, in that order; junction bases with no gene match: 6. The CDR3 extends over 16 amino acids. The germline V gene encodes CDR1 LGHNA and CDR2 YNFKEQ. The CDR3 region has the DNA TGTGCCAGCAGCCAAGATGGTACAGGGGGAGACTATGGCTACACCTTC. Translating gives CASSQDGTGGDYGYTF.

Turning to this clone: Other DNA sequences from this sample encode an identical CDR3 as well. V is TRBV3-1 (or the pseudogene TRBV3-2) and J is TRBJ1-2; 11 nucleotides line up with TRBD1. Germline V gene sequence: CDR1 LGHDT, CDR2 YNNKEL (reference sequence). There are 16 residues in the CDR3. V lost 5 bases to trimming and J lost 8 bases; unmatched junction nucleotides: 13. In DNA form, the CDR3 reads TGTGCCAGCAGCTCGCAGGGGACAGGGGGGTCGGGGGGCTACACCTTC. Translating it yields CASSSQGTGGSGGYTF.

To note about this clone: Other DNA sequences within the sample encode an identical CDR3. The gene calls are TRBV5-1 and TRBJ1-1; tentative D call: TRBD1 (5 bases). The germline V gene encodes CDR1 SGHRS and CDR2 YFSETQ. V was cut by 0 bases and J by 1 base, with 7 bases left in between. The CDR3 contains 14 residues. This chain's CDR3 is CASSLAGPNTEAFF. Written as DNA, the CDR3 is TGCGCCAGCAGCTTGGCGGGGCCGAACACTGAAGCTTTCTTT. Full variable domain (outside the CDR3, taken from reference TRBV5-1 and TRBJ1-1): KAGVTQTPRYLIKTRGQQVTLSCSPISGHRSVSWYQQTPGQGLQFLFEYFSETQRNKGNFPGRFSGRQFSNSRSEMNVSTLELGDSALYLCASSLAGPNTEAFFGQGTRLTVV.